This T cell receptor beta chain was captured by sequencing in a study of blood T cell repertoires in COVID-19 (dated by TCRdb to about 2020). The study in broad terms: Collaborator samples came from the United States, Italy and Spain and covered acute and convalescent phases of COVID-19. The material from the prospective study consisted of cDNA or gDNA derived from T cells, B-cell-depleted T cells, or PBMCs. Deeply sampled blood TCRbeta repertoires from subjects exposed to, actively infected with, or recovered from COVID-19 were included in the dataset. The repertoires were made available in a free public database intended to serve as a resource for research on the immune response to SARS-CoV-2. Samples came from the ongoing ImmuneRACE study (first 160 participants) plus 1,254 subjects from 6 global collaborators. The sample metadata nearly always contained a de-identified subject ID, COVID-19 status, age in years and sex. Where available, HLA class I and class II types were taken from metadata supplied by the sample provider and were not determined by assay-based typing. The full study reports these points: The amount of clinical and demographic metadata varied by source and participant and was provided uncurated.

CDR3 length: 17 amino acids, cysteine to phenylalanine. CDR3 DNA only is kept here, 51 bases in frame from base 1. CDR1 and CDR2 are read off the germline V gene as LGHNA and YSLEER. Here V drops 4 bases and J drops 3 bases, and the junction holds 11 bases not matched to any gene. This clone was picked up a small number of times. Its antigen target is currently unknown. Per-base quality was not reported, and no clone a single base away is much larger than it. Whole blood was collected in K2EDTA tubes by collaborating institutions according to the institutions' own protocols. For TCRbeta analysis, collaborators shipped samples as frozen whole blood, isolated PBMCs, or DNA extracted from either of those sample types. The immunoSEQ Assay, a bias-controlled multiplex PCR, was used to amplify TCRbeta CDR3 regions from genomic DNA. In the source study's methods: Within the assay, amplification of reference gene primers was used to estimate how many nucleated cells each sample contained. Sequence reads were collapsed and filtered to measure the absolute abundance of every unique TCRbeta CDR3 rearrangement. For each sample, productive Simpson clonality was calculated as the square root of Simpson's diversity index over productive rearrangements. TCRdb took over this immuneACCESS table, retaining in-frame rearrangements with V and J assigned. Such tables are incomplete; in checked studies, under half of the missing clones stem from an unresolved V gene, and the remainder is unexplained. V and J calls and clone size are copied from that table; D and trimming were computed from the DNA. The sample contains 200,000 or so clones, about 82% of them found a single time. Clones ranked in the top ten supply about 4.9% of the sample.

The clonotype was recovered from a woman aged 25 to 39 with acute or convalescent COVID-19. Sequencing was carried out using peripheral blood. The chain links TRBV4-3 with TRBJ1-4; 7 bases in the junction line up with TRBD1. The sequenced DNA: TGCGCCAGCAGCCGCTTCTACAGGGGTGTCTCTAATGAAAAACTGTTTTTT. The translation is CASSRFYRGVSNEKLFF.